These T cell receptor beta chains were read from a single sample in a study of blood T cells in healthy people across ages. TCRdb re-called the 5' RACE reads through MiXCR, storing one row per CDR3 protein. The sample includes about 830,000 distinct CDR3 sequences, approximately 59% of them seen just once. The sequencing input was blood. The source is a man younger than 45 in good health. Each CDR3 is given with its conserved first and last residue. A D gene is named only where the DNA matches it firmly. A clone size is listed for some rows: how often the clone was seen (once, few, many), or a class if it is expanded.

D	V	J	size	DNA	CDR3
-	TRBV2	TRBJ2-7	-	TGTGCCAGCATCCGGACGGGAAGCTCCTACGAGCAGTACTTC	CASIRTGSSYEQYF
TRBD1	TRBV7-9	TRBJ1-5	-	TGTGCCAGCAGCTCGGACAGGGTGGTTAATCAGCCCCAGCATTTT	CASSSDRVVNQPQHF
TRBD2	TRBV29-1	TRBJ2-1	few	TGCAGCCTAGCGGGGAATGAGCAGTTCTTC	CSLAGNEQFF
-	TRBV9	TRBJ1-2	-	TGTGCCAGCAGCTCAAAGTACGGGTCTTACTATGGCTACACCTTC	CASSSKYGSYYGYTF
-	TRBV28	TRBJ2-4	-	TGTGCCAGCAGTTTATTGGCCTCGGGCGGGGACATTCAGTACTTC	CASSLLASGGDIQYF
-	TRBV14	TRBJ2-1	-	TGTGCCAGCAGCCAATGGGGTATTCCCTACGAGCAGTTCTTC	CASSQWGIPYEQFF
-	TRBV27	TRBJ1-1	-	TGTGCCACCCGGGGCGGATTTAGGAACACTGAAGCTTTCTTT	CATRGGFRNTEAFF
TRBD1	TRBV20-1	TRBJ1-5	-	TGCAGTGCTAGAGGAGGTCAGGGGGTTGGTCAGCCCCAGCATTTT	CSARGGQGVGQPQHF
-	TRBV24-1	TRBJ2-3	-	TGTGCCACCAGGGGGCCCCCAGATACGCAGTATTTT	CATRGPPDTQYF
-	TRBV7-9	TRBJ2-5	once	TGTGCCAGCAGCCTGAGGGAGATAGCGGAAGAGACCCAGTACTTC	CASSLREIAEETQYF
TRBD1	TRBV20-1	TRBJ1-4	-	TGCAGTGCTAGAGATAAGGGACAGAATGAAAAACTGTTTTTT	CSARDKGQNEKLFF
-	TRBV12-3/TRBV12-4	TRBJ2-5	-	TGTGCCAGCAGCCCGCACGGAGGGGAGACCCAGTACTTC	CASSPHGGETQYF
-	TRBV24-1	TRBJ1-5	-	TGTGCCACCAGTGAGGTTCAGGGACAGCCCCAGCATTTT	CATSEVQGQPQHF
-	TRBV6-1	TRBJ2-5	-	TGTGCCAGCAGTGAAGAGTGGGGGGTCCAAGAGACCCAGTACTTC	CASSEEWGVQETQYF
-	TRBV9	TRBJ2-7	-	TGTGCCAGCAGCGTAGGGGTTCGGCTATCACCCCACGAGCAGTACTTC	CASSVGVRLSPHEQYF
-	TRBV20-1	TRBJ1-6	-	TGCAGTGCCAACCCAGGGAGCTCCTATAATTCACCCCTCCACTTT	CSANPGSSYNSPLHF
-	TRBV4-3	TRBJ2-3	-	TGCGCCAGCAGCCCCTCCAGTATGGGAGATACGCAGTATTTT	CASSPSSMGDTQYF
TRBD2	TRBV24-1	TRBJ2-1	-	TGTGCCACCAGTGACTCGGGACTAGCGGGCTACAATGAGCAGTTCTTC	CATSDSGLAGYNEQFF
TRBD2	TRBV20-1	TRBJ2-1	-	TGCAGTCATCCGGGGGGTTCCTACAATGAGCAGTTCTTC	CSHPGGSYNEQFF
TRBD2	TRBV11-2	TRBJ2-1	-	TGTGCCAGCAGCTTTGAGCGGGACTACAATGAGCAGTTCTTC	CASSFERDYNEQFF
-	TRBV30	TRBJ2-7	-	TGTGCCTGGAGTGTACTTAGCGCCCCCGGGAATGAGCAGTACTTC	CAWSVLSAPGNEQYF
-	TRBV14	TRBJ2-7	-	TGTGCCGGTACGCAGGGACACCTCCAAAAGGAGCAGTACTTC	CAGTQGHLQKEQYF
-	TRBV15	TRBJ1-1	-	TGTGCCACCAGCAAAAGGGGCCCTACACAATACCCTGAAGCTTTCTTT	CATSKRGPTQYPEAFF
-	TRBV2	TRBJ1-5	-	TGTGCCAGCACCGAAACAGAATCCGGTCAGCCCCAGCATTTT	CASTETESGQPQHF
-	TRBV7-9	TRBJ1-4	-	TGTGCCAGCAGCTTAACGGCCCGAATTGAAAAACTGTTTTTT	CASSLTARIEKLFF
-	TRBV29-1	TRBJ2-1	-	TGCAGCGTTGGACAGCTACACAATGAGCAGTTCTTC	CSVGQLHNEQFF
-	TRBV27	TRBJ2-7	-	TGTGCCAGCAGAGAACCAGGGCTCAACGAGCAGTACTTC	CASREPGLNEQYF
TRBD2	TRBV24-1	TRBJ2-1	-	TGTGCCACCAGTGACCCTAGCGGGGGGGCAAATGAGCAGTTCTTC	CATSDPSGGANEQFF
TRBD2	TRBV6-1	TRBJ2-2	-	TGTGCCAGCAGTACAAGACTAGCGGGGGGGAGAATGAGAACCGGGGAGCTGTTTTTT	CASSTRLAGGRMRTGELFF
TRBD1	TRBV5-1	TRBJ2-1	-	TGCGCCAGCAGCGGTTACAGGGGCCAGCAGTTCTTC	CASSGYRGQQFF
TRBD2	TRBV27	TRBJ2-3	once	TGTGCCAGCAGTTTCTTGGCGGGGGGGCTTACAGATACGCAGTATTTT	CASSFLAGGLTDTQYF
-	TRBV6-2/TRBV6-3	TRBJ2-7	-	TGTGCCAGCAGTGGACGGGGGTCAGCCTACGAGCAGTACTTC	CASSGRGSAYEQYF
-	TRBV3-1	TRBJ2-3	-	TGTGCCAGCAGCCAAGACGGTACGCAGTATTTT	CASSQDGTQYF
TRBD1	TRBV20-1	TRBJ2-7	many	TGCAGTGCTTCCGGGACAGGGTCCTACGAGCAGTACTTC	CSASGTGSYEQYF
-	TRBV9	TRBJ2-7	once	TGTGCCAGCAGCGCCGAGACCAGCTCCTACGAGCAGTACTTC	CASSAETSSYEQYF
TRBD2	TRBV20-1	TRBJ2-7	-	TGCAGTGCTAGTAGGGAGGGTAGGGGTAGTGAGCAGTACTTC	CSASREGRGSEQYF
-	TRBV7-8	TRBJ1-6	once	TGTGCCAGCAGCTCTCCAGAGTATAATTCACCCCTCCACTTT	CASSSPEYNSPLHF